The 11 T cell receptor beta chains reported below all come from one sample, sequenced in a study of monozygotic twins with inflammatory bowel disease. TCRdb re-analyzed the 5' RACE reads; it lists each CDR3 protein once, without DNA. Its table records about 300,000 distinct CDR3 sequences. The sequencing input was blood. These receptors were collected from a human donor with ulcerative colitis or Crohn's disease, or a healthy co-twin of an affected twin (not recorded which).

This sequence joins TRBV15 and TRBJ1-5; TCRdb's D gene call, TRBD1, goes unchecked for lack of DNA. Looked up from germline, CDR1 is LNHNV and CDR2 is YYDKDF (reference sequence). The CDR3 totals 15 residues. CDR3 amino acids: CATSRVKGADQPQHF.

The chain recombines TRBV3-1 with TRBJ1-2. The germline gives CDR1 LGHDT, CDR2 YNNKEL (reference sequence). The CDR3 is 13 residues long. The chain's CDR3 is CASSPSLGYGYTF.

CDR3 sequence reads: CATSDPRGGYEQYF. J is TRBJ2-7 and V is TRBV24-1; no DNA is available, so the TRBD1 call from TCRdb remains unchecked. Germline CDR1 is KGHDR and CDR2 is SFDVKD. The CDR3 totals 14 residues.

The chain uses TRBV11-2 and TRBJ2-3; the TCRdb D gene call, TRBD1, has no DNA to confirm it. This CDR3 is built from 15 residues. CDR1 and CDR2 (germline): SGHAT, FQNNGV. The CDR3 reads CASSARTQGTDTQYF.

The V call is TRBV6-5, the J call TRBJ1-5. Germline V CDR1 and CDR2: MNHEY, SVGAGI. This CDR3 is built from 15 residues. CDR3 residues: CASSYRATSNQPQHF.

CDR3 in amino acids: CASSLVGGGSPYEQYF. V usage is TRBV5-1 and J usage is TRBJ2-7; TCRdb's D call of TRBD1 is untestable without DNA. Per germline, CDR1 SGHRS and CDR2 YFSETQ. This CDR3 has 16 amino acids.

The chain employs TRBV5-1 and TRBJ2-7; TCRdb calls TRBD2, which cannot be checked without DNA. The CDR3 totals 18 residues. The germline V gene has CDR1 SGHRS and CDR2 YFSETQ. The CDR3 reads CASSLVPSGGMTSYEQYF.

V gene TRBV5-1 combines with J gene TRBJ2-3; TCRdb picks TRBD1, but there is no DNA to check that call. The CDR3 covers 14 residues. Germline V CDR1 and CDR2: SGHRS, YFSETQ. This CDR3 reads CASSVSRSTDTQYF.

The chain recombines TRBV6-1 with TRBJ2-6; lacking DNA, the TRBD1 call made by TCRdb goes unchecked. The germline V gene has CDR1 MNHNS and CDR2 SASEGT. This CDR3 has 17 residues. The CDR3 sequence is CAAFKGQGSTGANVLTF.

This chain uses TRBV12-3 or TRBV12-4 with TRBJ2-2; TCRdb reports TRBD1, a call that lacks DNA to check it against. This CDR3 spans 16 amino acids. Here the CDR3 reads CASRSRDRDLLGELFF.

The CDR3: CASSRDHPTFNSPLHF. V gene TRBV12-3 or TRBV12-4 combines with J gene TRBJ1-6; TCRdb designates TRBD1, a call that cannot be tested without DNA. This CDR3 has 16 residues.